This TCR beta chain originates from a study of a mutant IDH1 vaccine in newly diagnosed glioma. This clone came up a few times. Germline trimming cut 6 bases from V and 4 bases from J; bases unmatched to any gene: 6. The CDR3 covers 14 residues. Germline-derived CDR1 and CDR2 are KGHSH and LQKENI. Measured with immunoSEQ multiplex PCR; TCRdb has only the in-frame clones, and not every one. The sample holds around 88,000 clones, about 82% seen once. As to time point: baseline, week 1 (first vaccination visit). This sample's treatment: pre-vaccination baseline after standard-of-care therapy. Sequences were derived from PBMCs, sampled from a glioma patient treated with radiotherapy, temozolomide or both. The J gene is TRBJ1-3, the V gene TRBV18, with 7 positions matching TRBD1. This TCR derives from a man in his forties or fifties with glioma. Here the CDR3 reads CASSSQGSGNTIYF. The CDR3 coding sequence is TGTGCCAGCTCGTCACAGGGGTCGGGAAACACCATATATTTT.